Detailed here is one T cell receptor (beta chain). This CDR3 has 13 residues. The V end lost 6 bases, the J end lost 7 bases, and 19 bases lay between the germline ends. Germline CDR1 and CDR2: DFQATT and SNEGSKA (reference sequence). The data are from a study of glioma-infiltrating T cells. TCR alpha and beta CDR3 regions were amplified from RNA using iRepertoire nested multiplex PCR. TCRdb used MiXCR to reprocess the multiplex PCR reads, holding one entry per CDR3 protein. The repertoire has under 150,000 distinct CDR3 sequences, roughly two fifths of them found once; the top ten carry over 15%. The sample comprised glioma tissue, nonneoplastic brain tissue, or PBMCs (not recorded which). The source is a human donor with low-grade glioma or glioblastoma, undergoing nonglioma brain surgery, or in good health (not recorded which). V and J are TRBV20-1 and TRBJ2-7, with D perhaps matching TRBD1 or TRBD2 (5 bases each). The CDR3 DNA reads as TGCAGTGCAATCCGGGACCTCGTAGAAGAGCAGTACTTC. Encoded protein: CSAIRDLVEEQYF.